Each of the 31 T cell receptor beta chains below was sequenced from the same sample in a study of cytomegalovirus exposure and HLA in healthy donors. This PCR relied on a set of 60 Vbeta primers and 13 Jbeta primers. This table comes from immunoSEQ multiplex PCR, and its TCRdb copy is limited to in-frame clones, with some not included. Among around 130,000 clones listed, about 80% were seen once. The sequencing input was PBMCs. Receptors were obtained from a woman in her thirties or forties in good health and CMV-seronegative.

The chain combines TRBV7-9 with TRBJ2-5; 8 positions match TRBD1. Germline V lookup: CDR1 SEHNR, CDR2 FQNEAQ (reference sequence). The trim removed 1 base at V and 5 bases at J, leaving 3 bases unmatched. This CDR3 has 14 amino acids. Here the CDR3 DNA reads TGTGCCAGCAGCTTAGAGGCAGGGGGCGAGACCCAGTACTTC. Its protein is CASSLEAGGETQYF.

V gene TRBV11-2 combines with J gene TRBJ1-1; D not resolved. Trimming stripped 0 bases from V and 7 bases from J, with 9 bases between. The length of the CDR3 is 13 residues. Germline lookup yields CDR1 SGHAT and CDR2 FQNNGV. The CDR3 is CASSLERQLEAFF. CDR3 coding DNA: TGTGCCAGCAGCTTAGAGAGGCAGCTTGAAGCTTTCTTT.

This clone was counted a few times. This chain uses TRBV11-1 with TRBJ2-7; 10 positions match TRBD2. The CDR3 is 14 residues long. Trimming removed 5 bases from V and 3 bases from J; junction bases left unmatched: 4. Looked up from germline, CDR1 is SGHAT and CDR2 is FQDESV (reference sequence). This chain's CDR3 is CASSPGLADYEQYF. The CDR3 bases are TGTGCCAGCAGCCCTGGACTAGCGGACTACGAGCAGTACTTC.

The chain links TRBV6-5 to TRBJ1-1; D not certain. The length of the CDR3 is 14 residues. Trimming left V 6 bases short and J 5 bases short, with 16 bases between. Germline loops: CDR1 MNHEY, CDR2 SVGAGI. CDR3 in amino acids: CASSRSGFGTEAFF. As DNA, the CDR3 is TGTGCCAGCAGCCGATCGGGTTTTGGTACTGAAGCTTTCTTT.

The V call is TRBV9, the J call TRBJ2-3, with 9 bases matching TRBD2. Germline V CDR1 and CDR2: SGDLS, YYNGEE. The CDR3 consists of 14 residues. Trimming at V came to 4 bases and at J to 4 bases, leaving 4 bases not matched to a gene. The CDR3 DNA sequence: TGTGCCAGCAGCCCTCGACTAGCGGCAGATACGCAGTATTTT. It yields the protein CASSPRLAADTQYF. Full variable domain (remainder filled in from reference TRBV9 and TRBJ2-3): DSGVTQTPKHLITATGQRVTLRCSPRSGDLSVYWYQQSLDQGLQFLIQYYNGEERAKGNILERFSAQQFPDLHSELNLSSLELGDSALYFCASSPRLAADTQYFGPGTRLTVL.

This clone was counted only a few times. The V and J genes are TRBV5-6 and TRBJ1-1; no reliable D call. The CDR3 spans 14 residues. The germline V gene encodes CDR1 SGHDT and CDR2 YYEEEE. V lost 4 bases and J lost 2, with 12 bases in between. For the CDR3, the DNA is TGTGCCAGCAGCGAGGGATCGGTAAACACTGAAGCTTTCTTT. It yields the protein CASSEGSVNTEAFF.

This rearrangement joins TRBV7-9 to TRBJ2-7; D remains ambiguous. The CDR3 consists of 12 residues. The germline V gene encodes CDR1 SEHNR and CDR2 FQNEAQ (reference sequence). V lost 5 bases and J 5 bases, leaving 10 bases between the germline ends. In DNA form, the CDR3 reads TGTGCCAGCAGCCTGGGCTCAAACGAGCAGTACTTC. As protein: CASSLGSNEQYF.

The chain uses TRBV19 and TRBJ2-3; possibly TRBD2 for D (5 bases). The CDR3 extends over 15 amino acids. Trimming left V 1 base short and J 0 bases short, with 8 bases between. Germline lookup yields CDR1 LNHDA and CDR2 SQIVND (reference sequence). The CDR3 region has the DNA TGTGCCAGTAGTATAGGAGACTACAGCACAGATACGCAGTATTTT. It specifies CASSIGDYSTDTQYF.

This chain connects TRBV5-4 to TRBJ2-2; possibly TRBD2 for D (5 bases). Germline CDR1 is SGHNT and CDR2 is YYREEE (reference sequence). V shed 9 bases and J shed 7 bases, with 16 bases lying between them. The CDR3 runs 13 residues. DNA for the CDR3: TGTGCCATCCACGACTATGTCGGCGGGGAGCTGTTTTTT. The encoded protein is CAIHDYVGGELFF.

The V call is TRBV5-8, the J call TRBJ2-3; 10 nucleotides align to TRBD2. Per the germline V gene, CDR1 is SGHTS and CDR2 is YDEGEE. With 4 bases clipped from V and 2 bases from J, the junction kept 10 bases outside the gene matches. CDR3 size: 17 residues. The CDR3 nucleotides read TGTGCCAGCAGCCGCGGGACTAGCGTAGGGTCCACAGATACGCAGTATTTT. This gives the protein CASSRGTSVGSTDTQYF.

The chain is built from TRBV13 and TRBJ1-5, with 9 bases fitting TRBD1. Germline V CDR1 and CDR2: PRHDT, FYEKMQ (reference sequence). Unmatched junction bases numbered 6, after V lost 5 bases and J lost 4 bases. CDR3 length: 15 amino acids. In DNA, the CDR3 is TGTGCCAGCAGCCAGGGACAGGGAAGAAATCAGCCCCAGCATTTT. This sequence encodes CASSQGQGRNQPQHF.

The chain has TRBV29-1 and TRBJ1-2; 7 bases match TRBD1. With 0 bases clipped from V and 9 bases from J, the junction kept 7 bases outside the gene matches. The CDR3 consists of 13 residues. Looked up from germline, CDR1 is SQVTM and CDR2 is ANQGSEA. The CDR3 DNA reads TGCAGCGTTGAAGAGTCACAGGGGCTGCGCTACACCTTC. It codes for CSVEESQGLRYTF.

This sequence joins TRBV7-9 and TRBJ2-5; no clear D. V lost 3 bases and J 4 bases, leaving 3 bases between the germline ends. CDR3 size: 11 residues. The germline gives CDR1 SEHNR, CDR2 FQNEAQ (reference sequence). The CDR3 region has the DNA TGTGCCAGCAGCTTCGGAGAGACCCAGTACTTC. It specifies CASSFGETQYF.

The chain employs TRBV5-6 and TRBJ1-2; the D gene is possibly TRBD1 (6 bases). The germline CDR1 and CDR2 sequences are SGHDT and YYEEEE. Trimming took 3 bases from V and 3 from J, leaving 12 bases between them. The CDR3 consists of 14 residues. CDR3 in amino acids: CASSSGAGDYGYTF. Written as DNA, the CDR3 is TGTGCCAGCAGCTCCGGGGCAGGGGACTATGGCTACACCTTC.

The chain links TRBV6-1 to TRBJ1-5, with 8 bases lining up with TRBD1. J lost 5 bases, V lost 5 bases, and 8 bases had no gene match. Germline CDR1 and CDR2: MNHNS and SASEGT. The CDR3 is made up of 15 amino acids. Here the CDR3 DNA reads TGTGCCAGCAGTCTGACAGGGGCTATTGATCAGCCCCAGCATTTT. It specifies CASSLTGAIDQPQHF.

The CDR3 nucleotides read TGTGCCAGCAGCTTATACAGAGCCCACTACGAGCAGTACTTC. Protein sequence: CASSLYRAHYEQYF. This sequence joins TRBV7-2 and TRBJ2-7, with D unclear. Germline loops: CDR1 SGHTA, CDR2 FQGNSA. The ends were cut back, 2 bases at V and 3 bases at J, with 11 bases in the middle. The CDR3 covers 14 residues.

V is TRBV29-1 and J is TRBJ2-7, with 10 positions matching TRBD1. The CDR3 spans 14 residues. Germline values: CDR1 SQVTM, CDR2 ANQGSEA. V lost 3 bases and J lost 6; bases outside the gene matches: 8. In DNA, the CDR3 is TGCAGCGTTGATGAGGGACAGGGGTTGGGCGAGCAGTACTTC. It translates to CSVDEGQGLGEQYF.

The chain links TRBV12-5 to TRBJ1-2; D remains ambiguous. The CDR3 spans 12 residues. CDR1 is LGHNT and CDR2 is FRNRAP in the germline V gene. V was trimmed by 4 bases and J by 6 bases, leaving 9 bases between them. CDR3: CASGSARDGYTF. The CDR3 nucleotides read TGTGCTAGTGGTTCCGCTCGGGATGGCTACACCTTC. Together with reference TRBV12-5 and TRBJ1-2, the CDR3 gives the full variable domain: DARVTQTPRHKVTEMGQEVTMRCQPILGHNTVFWYRQTMMQGLELLAYFRNRAPLDDSGMPKDRFSAEMPDATLATLKIQPSEPRDSAVYFCASGSARDGYTFGSGTRLTVV.

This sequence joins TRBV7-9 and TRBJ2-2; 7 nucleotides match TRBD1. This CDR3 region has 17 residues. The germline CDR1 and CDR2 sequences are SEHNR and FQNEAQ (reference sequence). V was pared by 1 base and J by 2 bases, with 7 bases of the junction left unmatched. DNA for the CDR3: TGTGCCAGCAGCTTAGAGCCCGGGACAGTAAACACCGGGGAGCTGTTTTTT. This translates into CASSLEPGTVNTGELFF. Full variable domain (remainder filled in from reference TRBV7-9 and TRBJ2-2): DTGVSQNPRHKITKRGQNVTFRCDPISEHNRLYWYRQTLGQGPEFLTYFQNEAQLEKSRLLSDRFSAERPKGSFSTLEIQRTEQGDSAMYLCASSLEPGTVNTGELFFGEGSRLTVL.

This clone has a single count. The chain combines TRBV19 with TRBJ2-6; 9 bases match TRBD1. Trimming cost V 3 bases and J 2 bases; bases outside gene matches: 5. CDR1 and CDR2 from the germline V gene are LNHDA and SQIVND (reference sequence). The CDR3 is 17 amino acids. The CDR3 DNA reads TGTGCCAGTAGTATGAGACAGGGGGGCACTGGGGCCAACGTCCTGACTTTC. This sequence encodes CASSMRQGGTGANVLTF.

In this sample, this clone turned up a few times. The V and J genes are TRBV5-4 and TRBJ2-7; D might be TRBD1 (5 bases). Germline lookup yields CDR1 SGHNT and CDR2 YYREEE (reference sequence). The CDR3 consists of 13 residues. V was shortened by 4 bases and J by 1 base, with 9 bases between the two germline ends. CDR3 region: CASSPDRSYEQYF. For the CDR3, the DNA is TGTGCCAGCAGCCCAGACAGATCCTACGAGCAGTACTTC.

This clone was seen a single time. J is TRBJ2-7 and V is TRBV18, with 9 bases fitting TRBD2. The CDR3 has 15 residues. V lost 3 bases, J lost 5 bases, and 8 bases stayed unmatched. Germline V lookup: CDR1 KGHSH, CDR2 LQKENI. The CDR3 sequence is CASSPNSGSLNEQYF. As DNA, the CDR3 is TGTGCCAGCTCACCGAATAGCGGGAGCTTGAACGAGCAGTACTTC.

The CDR3 nucleotides are TGTGCCAGCTCACCGGGGACAGAACACACTGAAGCTTTCTTT. The encoded protein is CASSPGTEHTEAFF. The chain couples TRBV18 to TRBJ1-1, with 7 positions matching TRBD1. The germline V gene encodes CDR1 KGHSH and CDR2 LQKENI. Germline trimming cut 3 bases from V and 3 bases from J; bases unmatched to any gene: 4. The CDR3 runs 14 residues.

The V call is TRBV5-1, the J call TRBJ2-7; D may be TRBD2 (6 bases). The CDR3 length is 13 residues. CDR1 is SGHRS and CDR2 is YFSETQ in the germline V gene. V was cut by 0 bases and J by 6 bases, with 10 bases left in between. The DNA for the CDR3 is TGCGCCAGCAGCTTGGCCCCTAGCGTCGAGCAGTACTTC. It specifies CASSLAPSVEQYF.

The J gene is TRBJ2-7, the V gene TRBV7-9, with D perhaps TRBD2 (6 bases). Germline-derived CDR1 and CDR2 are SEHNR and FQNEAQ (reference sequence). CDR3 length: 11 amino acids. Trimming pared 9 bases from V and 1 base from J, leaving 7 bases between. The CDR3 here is CASGGSYEQYF. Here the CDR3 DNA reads TGTGCCAGTGGGGGGTCCTACGAGCAGTACTTC.

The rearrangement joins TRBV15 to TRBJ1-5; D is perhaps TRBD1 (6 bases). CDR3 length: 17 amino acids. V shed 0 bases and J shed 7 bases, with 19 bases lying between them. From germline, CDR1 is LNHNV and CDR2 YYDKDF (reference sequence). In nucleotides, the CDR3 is TGTGCCACCAGCAGAGATGTGGGGAGGGGGGCTGGGCAGCCCCAGCATTTT. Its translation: CATSRDVGRGAGQPQHF.

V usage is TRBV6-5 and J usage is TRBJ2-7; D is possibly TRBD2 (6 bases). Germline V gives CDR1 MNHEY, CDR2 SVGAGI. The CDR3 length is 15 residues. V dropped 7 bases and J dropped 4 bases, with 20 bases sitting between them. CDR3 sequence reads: CASTVAGGAFYEQYF. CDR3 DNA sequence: TGTGCCAGCACGGTCGCAGGAGGGGCTTTTTACGAGCAGTACTTC.

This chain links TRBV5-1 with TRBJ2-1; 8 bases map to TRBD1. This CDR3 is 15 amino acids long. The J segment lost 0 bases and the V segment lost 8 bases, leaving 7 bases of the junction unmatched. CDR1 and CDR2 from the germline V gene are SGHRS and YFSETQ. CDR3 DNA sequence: TGCGCCAGTTCGACAGGGGACATCTCCTACAATGAGCAGTTCTTC. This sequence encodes CASSTGDISYNEQFF. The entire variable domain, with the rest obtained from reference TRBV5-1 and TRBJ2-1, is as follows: KAGVTQTPRYLIKTRGQQVTLSCSPISGHRSVSWYQQTPGQGLQFLFEYFSETQRNKGNFPGRFSGRQFSNSRSEMNVSTLELGDSALYLCASSTGDISYNEQFFGPGTRLTVL.

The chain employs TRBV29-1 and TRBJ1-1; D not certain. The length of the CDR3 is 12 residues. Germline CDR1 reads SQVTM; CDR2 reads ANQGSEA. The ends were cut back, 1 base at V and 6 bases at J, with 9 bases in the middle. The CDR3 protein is CSVEGRGSEAFF. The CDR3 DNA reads TGCAGCGTTGAAGGGCGCGGGTCTGAAGCTTTCTTT.

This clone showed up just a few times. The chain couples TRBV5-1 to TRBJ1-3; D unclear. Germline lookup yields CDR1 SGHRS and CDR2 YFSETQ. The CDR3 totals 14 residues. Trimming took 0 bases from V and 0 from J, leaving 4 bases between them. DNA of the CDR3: TGCGCCAGCAGCTTGGACAACTCTGGAAACACCATATATTTT. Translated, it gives CASSLDNSGNTIYF.

The CDR3 DNA is TGCGCCAGCAGCCAAGATCAGACAGGGCACTACAATGAGCAGTTCTTC. Encoded protein: CASSQDQTGHYNEQFF. The gene calls are TRBV4-3 and TRBJ2-1, with 7 bases aligning to TRBD1. The CDR3 extends over 16 amino acids. Germline loops: CDR1 LGHNA, CDR2 YSLEER. V trimming: 0 bases; J trimming: 3 bases; junction bases outside the gene matches: 5.